Presented here are 9 T cell receptor beta chains from one specimen sequenced in a study of vaccination and CD4 T cells after COVID-19. Cultured CD4+ T cell DNA underwent sequencing with the Oncomine TCR Beta short-read assay. TCRdb independently ran MiXCR on the PCR reads; one entry per CDR3 protein. The table has 21,000 or so distinct CDR3 sequences, about 48% seen once. These receptors' targets are unknown. Treatment indicated: roughly 11-day PBMC culture with coronavirus spike peptide pools or control peptides (ViraFEST assay). The sample comprised CD4+ T cells from blood, cultured in vitro. Receptor source: a human donor who had recovered from COVID-19.

This chain links TRBV6-1 with TRBJ2-7, with D possibly being TRBD1 or TRBD2 (5 bases each). Germline values: CDR1 MNHNS, CDR2 SASEGT. The V end lost 7 bases, the J end lost 0 bases, and 13 bases lay between the germline ends. The CDR3 extends over 14 amino acids. The CDR3 here is CASNPGSSSYEQYF. The CDR3 DNA follows: TGTGCCAGCAACCCAGGGAGCTCCTCCTACGAGCAGTACTTC.

V and J are TRBV5-1 and TRBJ2-1; TRBD2 matches 10 bases. This CDR3 contains 15 residues. Germline V gene lookup returns CDR1 SGHRS and CDR2 YFSETQ. V shed 1 base, J shed 5 bases, and the junction held 3 bases outside the gene matches. This CDR3 is CASSLTSGAHNEQFF. CDR3 coding DNA: TGCGCCAGCAGCTTGACTAGCGGGGCCCACAATGAGCAGTTCTTC. The complete variable domain, with remaining parts taken from reference TRBV5-1 and TRBJ2-1, reads KAGVTQTPRYLIKTRGQQVTLSCSPISGHRSVSWYQQTPGQGLQFLFEYFSETQRNKGNFPGRFSGRQFSNSRSEMNVSTLELGDSALYLCASSLTSGAHNEQFFGPGTRLTVL.

V gene TRBV7-2 combines with J gene TRBJ2-2, with no clear D. The V and J ends lost 0 bases and 0 bases respectively, with 2 bases between them. This CDR3 region has 14 residues. The germline V gene has CDR1 SGHTA and CDR2 FQGNSA. CDR3: CASSLAANTGELFF. CDR3 nucleotides: TGTGCCAGCAGCTTAGCGGCGAACACCGGGGAGCTGTTTTTT.

J is TRBJ1-5 and V is TRBV27; D is undetermined. This CDR3 comprises 14 residues. Trimming left V 4 bases short and J 4 bases short, with 11 bases between. The germline CDR1 and CDR2 sequences are MNHEY and SMNVEV (reference sequence). The chain's CDR3 is CASSSPTRNQPQHF. CDR3 DNA sequence: TGTGCCAGCAGTTCACCCACGAGGAATCAGCCCCAGCATTTT.

This chain links TRBV7-7 with TRBJ2-2; D call uncertain. Trimming shortened V by 6 bases and J by 1 base, and 9 bases separated the two germline ends. CDR1 is SSHAT, CDR2 FNYEAQ, per germline (reference sequence). The CDR3 is 14 residues long. Here the CDR3 DNA reads TGTGCCAGCAGGAGAGCTGAGAACACCGGGGAGCTGTTTTTT. This sequence encodes CASRRAENTGELFF.

V gene TRBV7-2 combines with J gene TRBJ2-7; TRBD2 agrees at 7 bases. The CDR3 totals 15 residues. Germline CDR1 is SGHTA and CDR2 is FQGNSA. Losses at the gene ends were 5 bases for V and 4 bases for J; bases not matched to a gene: 11. The CDR3 loop reads CASSPGGQVDYEQYF. CDR3 DNA: TGTGCCAGCAGCCCGGGAGGTCAGGTCGATTACGAGCAGTACTTC.

The sample holds a few counts of this clonotype. V is TRBV2 and J is TRBJ2-2; D gene uncertain. This CDR3 has 12 amino acids. Germline loops: CDR1 SNHLY, CDR2 FYNNEI. Trimming pared 8 bases from V and 6 bases from J, leaving 10 bases between. The CDR3 nucleotides read TGTGCCAGCGGAACCCCGCCCGGGGAGCTGTTTTTT. It yields the protein CASGTPPGELFF.

The rearrangement uses TRBV12-3 or TRBV12-4 and TRBJ2-2; D is ambiguous. The CDR3 has 15 residues. Trimming stripped 2 bases from V and 4 bases from J, with 11 bases between. The CDR3 DNA sequence: TGTGCCAGCAGTTTAAGGGCTAGGGCCACCGGGGAGCTGTTTTTT. This encodes CASSLRARATGELFF.

The chain joins TRBV6-1 to TRBJ1-4; 9 bases fit TRBD1. Unmatched junction bases numbered 4, after V lost 2 bases and J lost 6 bases. This CDR3 has 15 amino acids. Germline V CDR1 and CDR2: MNHNS, SASEGT. CDR3 nucleotides: TGTGCCAGCAGTGAATATGGGACAGGGTATGAAAAACTGTTTTTT. Residues: CASSEYGTGYEKLFF.